This entry features one TCR beta chain sequence. CDR1 and CDR2 from the germline V gene are LNHDA and SQIVND (reference sequence). The length of the CDR3 is 10 residues. The germline V and J ends were trimmed by 7 bases and 8 bases, with 5 bases remaining between them. This sample was taken from a study of blood T cell repertoires in COVID-19. Background on the study: The cDNA or gDNA used as material had been derived from T cells, B-cell-depleted T cells, or PBMCs.

During active infection, Seattle patients enrolled and were then monitored through disease. Assay used: immunoSEQ multiplex PCR; TCRdb lists only in-frame clones, some missing. In the table there are 450,000 or so clones, 70% to 90% of which are singletons. The TCR was taken from a man aged 18 to 35 with COVID-19, enrolled during active disease. The V gene is TRBV19, the J gene TRBJ1-4; D is undetermined. Sequences were obtained from peripheral blood. CDR3 bases: TGTGCCAGTAAACACGAAAAACTGTTTTTT. Encoded protein: CASKHEKLFF.